This T cell receptor beta chain derives from a study of early stage breast cancer tumors. At the level of the study: Samples were sequenced at approximately 9.5-fold average coverage.

Profiled with immunoSEQ multiplex PCR; TCRdb holds only in-frame clones, not every one. This sample has under 45,000 clones, with about three quarters found just once. Input material: blood. This TCR came from a person aged 45 to 60 with breast cancer.

In DNA, the CDR3 is TGTGCCAGCAGCGCGGGGAACACTGAAGCTTTCTTT. Its protein product is CASSAGNTEAFF. The V gene is TRBV9, the J gene TRBJ1-1; D is ambiguous. V lost 3 bases and J 1 base, leaving 4 bases between the germline ends. Germline V CDR1 and CDR2: SGDLS, YYNGEE. The CDR3 length is 12 residues. Complete variable domain (other parts from reference TRBV9 and TRBJ1-1): DSGVTQTPKHLITATGQRVTLRCSPRSGDLSVYWYQQSLDQGLQFLIQYYNGEERAKGNILERFSAQQFPDLHSELNLSSLELGDSALYFCASSAGNTEAFFGQGTRLTVV.